This is a list of T cell receptor beta chains from one sample in a study of blood T cell repertoires in COVID-19. Libraries were prepared by immunoSEQ multiplex PCR; TCRdb keeps only in-frame clonotypes and omits some of them. Here the sample spans some 130,000 clones, approximately 78% being singletons. Specimen: peripheral blood. Receptors were obtained from a man in his 60s who had recovered from COVID-19. Both conserved end residues are trimmed from each CDR3. Size tells how often a clone was seen (once, few, many) or the class of an expanded clone, and some rows leave it out.

CDR3aa	abundance	v_gene	j_gene
ASSLQGASEKLF	-	TRBV27	TRBJ1-4
ASSIWRGGNQPQH	-	TRBV19	TRBJ1-5
ASSSLTGVGVYYGYT	-	TRBV28	TRBJ1-2
ASSLPTGTGNTIY	-	TRBV11-2	TRBJ1-3
ASSPTTLRTLGAEAF	-	TRBV18	TRBJ1-1
AISGPDREAF	-	TRBV10-3	TRBJ1-1
ASSLALGTGPYGYT	-	TRBV7-9	TRBJ1-2
ATMGLYNEQF	few	TRBV24-1	TRBJ2-1
ASSAASGSIQF	-	TRBV7-3	TRBJ2-1
SRRGYYGYT	few	TRBV20-1	TRBJ1-2
ASSPETSNYEQY	-	TRBV3-1/TRBV3-2	TRBJ2-7
ASSPGTAMNTEAF	-	TRBV5-1	TRBJ1-1
ASSPGATYNEQF	-	TRBV18	TRBJ2-1
ASSAVGQGAGYT	-	TRBV5-1	TRBJ1-2
ASSEGAGEAF	-	TRBV19	TRBJ1-1
TSSLGRSHEQY	-	TRBV5-6	TRBJ2-7
ASSLQAGVQETQY	-	TRBV7-3	TRBJ2-5
ASSGQGNLRSPLH	-	TRBV19	TRBJ1-6
ASSPSADNYGYT	-	TRBV18	TRBJ1-2
AWSAFTSVSGVDSYNEQF	-	TRBV30	TRBJ2-1
ASSEIGVNTEAF	-	TRBV6-1	TRBJ1-1
ASSLNSAGVGTDTQY	-	TRBV7-3	TRBJ2-3
ASSLGDSGYEKLF	-	TRBV5-8	TRBJ1-4
ASSYSRTGGTGELF	-	TRBV6-6	TRBJ2-2